The clone carrying this T cell receptor beta chain has at least ten counts. TCRdb called the 5' RACE reads again in MiXCR, with one record for every CDR3 protein. The repertoire has 65,000 to 75,000 distinct CDR3 sequences, 11% of them found once; the top ten carry 3.8%. The data were obtained in a study of early T cells in non-severe SARS-CoV-2 infection. The TCR was taken from an adult who was a healthcare worker with PCR-confirmed SARS-CoV-2 infection or an uninfected control (not recorded which). The sample comprised whole blood.

DNA for the CDR3: TGTGCCAGCAGCTTGTCGGAAAAACTGTTTTTT. This codes for CASSLSEKLFF. The chain is built from TRBV7-9 and TRBJ1-4; D gene ambiguous. The V gene's germline CDR1 is SEHNR and CDR2 FQNEAQ (reference sequence). Deletions cut 3 bases from V and 8 bases from J, with 4 bases between. The CDR3 is 11 residues long.